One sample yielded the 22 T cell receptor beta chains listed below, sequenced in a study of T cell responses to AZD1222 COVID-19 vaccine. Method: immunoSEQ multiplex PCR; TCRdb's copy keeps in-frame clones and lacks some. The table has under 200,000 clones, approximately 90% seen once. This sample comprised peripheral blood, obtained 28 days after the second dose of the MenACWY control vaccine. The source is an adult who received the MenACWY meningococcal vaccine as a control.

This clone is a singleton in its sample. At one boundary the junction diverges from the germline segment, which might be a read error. CDR3 in amino acids: CASSLGTVSTDTQYF. The CDR3 DNA follows: TGTGCTAGCAGCTTAGGGACAGTTAGCACAGATACGCAGTATTTT. V gene TRBV7-7 combines with J gene TRBJ2-3; TRBD1 matches at 7 bases. The CDR3 sequence is 15 residues long. Germline CDR1 is SSHAT and CDR2 is FNYEAQ (reference sequence).

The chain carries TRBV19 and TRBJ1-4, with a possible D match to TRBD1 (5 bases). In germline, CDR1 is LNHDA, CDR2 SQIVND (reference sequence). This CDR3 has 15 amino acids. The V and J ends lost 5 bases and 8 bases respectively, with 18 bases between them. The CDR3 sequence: CASSFQTSGDEKLFF. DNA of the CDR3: TGTGCCAGTAGTTTCCAAACCAGCGGGGACGAAAAACTGTTTTTT.

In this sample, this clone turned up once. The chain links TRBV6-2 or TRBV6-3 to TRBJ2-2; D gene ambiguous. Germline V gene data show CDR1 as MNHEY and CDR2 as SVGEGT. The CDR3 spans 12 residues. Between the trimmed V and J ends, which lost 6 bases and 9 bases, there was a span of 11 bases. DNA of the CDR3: TGTGCCAGCAGCCACCCACCGTGGGAGCTGTTTTTT. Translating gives CASSHPPWELFF.

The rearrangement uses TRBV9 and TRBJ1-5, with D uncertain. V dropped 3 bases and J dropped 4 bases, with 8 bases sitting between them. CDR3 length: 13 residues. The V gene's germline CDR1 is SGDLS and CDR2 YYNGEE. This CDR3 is CASSDHPNQPQHF. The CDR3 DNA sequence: TGTGCCAGCAGCGACCATCCGAATCAGCCCCAGCATTTT. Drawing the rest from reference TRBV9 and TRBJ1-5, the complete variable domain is DSGVTQTPKHLITATGQRVTLRCSPRSGDLSVYWYQQSLDQGLQFLIQYYNGEERAKGNILERFSAQQFPDLHSELNLSSLELGDSALYFCASSDHPNQPQHFGDGTRLSIL.

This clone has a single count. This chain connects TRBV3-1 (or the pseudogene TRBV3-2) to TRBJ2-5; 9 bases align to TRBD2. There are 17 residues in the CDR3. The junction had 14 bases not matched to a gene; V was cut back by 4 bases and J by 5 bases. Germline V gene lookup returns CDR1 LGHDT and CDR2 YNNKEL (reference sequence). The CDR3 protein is CASSPLRASGTAETQYF. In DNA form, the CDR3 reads TGTGCCAGCAGCCCTTTAAGGGCTAGCGGGACTGCGGAGACCCAGTACTTC.

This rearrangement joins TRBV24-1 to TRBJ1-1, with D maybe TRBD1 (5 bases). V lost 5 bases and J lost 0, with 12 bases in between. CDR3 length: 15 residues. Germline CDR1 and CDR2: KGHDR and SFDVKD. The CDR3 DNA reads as TGTGCCACCAGTGCGGGGACCCGGCTGAACACTGAAGCTTTCTTT. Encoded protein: CATSAGTRLNTEAFF.

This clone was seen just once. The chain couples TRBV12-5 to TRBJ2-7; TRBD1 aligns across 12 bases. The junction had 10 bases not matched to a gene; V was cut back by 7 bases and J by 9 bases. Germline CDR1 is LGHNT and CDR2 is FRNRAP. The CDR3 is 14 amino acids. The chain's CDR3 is CASEEGQGARGQYF. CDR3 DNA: TGTGCTAGTGAGGAGGGACAGGGGGCGAGGGGGCAGTACTTC.

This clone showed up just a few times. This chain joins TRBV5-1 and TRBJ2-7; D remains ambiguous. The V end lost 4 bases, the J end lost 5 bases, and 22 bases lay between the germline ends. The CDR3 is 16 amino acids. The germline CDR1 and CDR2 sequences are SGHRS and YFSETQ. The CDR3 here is CASSPLPLPPSHEQYF. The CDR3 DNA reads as TGCGCCAGCAGCCCCCTGCCCTTGCCCCCATCCCACGAGCAGTACTTC.

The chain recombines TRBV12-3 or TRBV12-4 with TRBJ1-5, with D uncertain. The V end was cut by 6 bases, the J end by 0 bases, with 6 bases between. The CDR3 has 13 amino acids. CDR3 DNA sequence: TGTGCCAGCAGCCCGCGTAGCAATCAGCCCCAGCATTTT. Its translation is CASSPRSNQPQHF.

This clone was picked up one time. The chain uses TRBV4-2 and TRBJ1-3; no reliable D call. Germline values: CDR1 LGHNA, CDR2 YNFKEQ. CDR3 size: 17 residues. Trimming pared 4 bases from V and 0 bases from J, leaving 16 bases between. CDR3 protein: CASSPPIGQNSGNTIYF. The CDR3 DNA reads TGTGCCAGCAGCCCTCCTATCGGGCAGAACTCTGGAAACACCATATATTTT.

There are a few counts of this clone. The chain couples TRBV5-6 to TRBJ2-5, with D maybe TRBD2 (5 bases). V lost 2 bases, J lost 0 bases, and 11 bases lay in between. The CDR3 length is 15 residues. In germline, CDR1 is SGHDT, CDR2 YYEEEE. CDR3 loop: CASSFSRLNQETQYF. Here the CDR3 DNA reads TGTGCCAGCAGCTTCAGCAGACTAAACCAAGAGACCCAGTACTTC. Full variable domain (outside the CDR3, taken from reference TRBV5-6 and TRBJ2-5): DAGVTQSPTHLIKTRGQQVTLRCSPKSGHDTVSWYQQALGQGPQFIFQYYEEEERQRGNFPDRFSGHQFPNYSSELNVNALLLGDSALYLCASSFSRLNQETQYFGPGTRLLVL.

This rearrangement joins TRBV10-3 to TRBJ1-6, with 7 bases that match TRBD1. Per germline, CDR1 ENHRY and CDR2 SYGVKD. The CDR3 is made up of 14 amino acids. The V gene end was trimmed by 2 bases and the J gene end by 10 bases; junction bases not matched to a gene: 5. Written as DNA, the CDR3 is TGTGCCATCAGTGAGGGGGACAGAGGATCACCCCTCCACTTT. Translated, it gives CAISEGDRGSPLHF.

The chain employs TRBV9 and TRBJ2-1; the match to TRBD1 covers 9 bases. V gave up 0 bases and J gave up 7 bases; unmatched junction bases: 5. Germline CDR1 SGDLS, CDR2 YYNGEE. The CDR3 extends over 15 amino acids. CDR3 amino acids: CASSVGGQGTNEQFF. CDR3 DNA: TGTGCCAGCAGCGTAGGTGGACAGGGGACGAATGAGCAGTTCTTC.

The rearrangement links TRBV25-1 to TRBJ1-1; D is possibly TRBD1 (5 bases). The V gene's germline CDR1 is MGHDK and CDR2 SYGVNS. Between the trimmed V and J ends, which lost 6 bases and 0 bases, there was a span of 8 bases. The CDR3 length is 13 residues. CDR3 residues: CASRGQLNTEAFF. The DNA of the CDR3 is TGTGCCAGCAGGGGGCAGCTGAACACTGAAGCTTTCTTT.

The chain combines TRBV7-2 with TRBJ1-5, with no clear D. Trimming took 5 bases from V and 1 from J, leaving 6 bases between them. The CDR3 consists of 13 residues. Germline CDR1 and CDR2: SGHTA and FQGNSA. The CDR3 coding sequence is TGTGCCAGCAGCCCGGACAGCAATCAGCCCCAGCATTTT. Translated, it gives CASSPDSNQPQHF.

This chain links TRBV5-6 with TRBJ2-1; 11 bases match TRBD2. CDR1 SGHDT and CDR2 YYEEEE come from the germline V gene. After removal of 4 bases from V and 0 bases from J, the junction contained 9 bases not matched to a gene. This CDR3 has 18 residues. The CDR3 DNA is TGTGCCAGCAGCCCCGGGACTAGCGGCTACAGCTCCTACAATGAGCAGTTCTTC. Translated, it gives CASSPGTSGYSSYNEQFF. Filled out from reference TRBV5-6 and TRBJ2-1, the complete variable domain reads DAGVTQSPTHLIKTRGQQVTLRCSPKSGHDTVSWYQQALGQGPQFIFQYYEEEERQRGNFPDRFSGHQFPNYSSELNVNALLLGDSALYLCASSPGTSGYSSYNEQFFGPGTRLTVL.

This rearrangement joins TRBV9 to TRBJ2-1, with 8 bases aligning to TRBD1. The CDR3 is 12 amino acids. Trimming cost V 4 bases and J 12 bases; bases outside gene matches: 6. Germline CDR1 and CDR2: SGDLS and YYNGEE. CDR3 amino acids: CASSRTGRGQFF. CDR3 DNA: TGTGCCAGCAGCCGGACAGGGCGAGGGCAGTTCTTC.

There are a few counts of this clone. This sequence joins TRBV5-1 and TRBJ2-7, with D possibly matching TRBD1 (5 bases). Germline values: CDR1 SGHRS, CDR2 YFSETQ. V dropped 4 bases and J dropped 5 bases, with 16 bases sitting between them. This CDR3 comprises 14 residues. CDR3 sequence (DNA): TGCGCCAGCAGCCCCAGTAGGGGTCTCCACGAGCAGTACTTC. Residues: CASSPSRGLHEQYF.

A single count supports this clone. The chain's CDR3 is CASSLRAGDAKNIQYF. The CDR3 region has the DNA TGTGCCAGCAGCTTACGGGCGGGAGACGCCAAAAACATTCAGTACTTC. J is TRBJ2-4 and V is TRBV11-2; TRBD2 agrees at 7 bases. The V and J ends lost 2 bases and 1 base, in that order; junction bases with no gene match: 5. Germline V gene sequence: CDR1 SGHAT, CDR2 FQNNGV. This CDR3 contains 16 residues.

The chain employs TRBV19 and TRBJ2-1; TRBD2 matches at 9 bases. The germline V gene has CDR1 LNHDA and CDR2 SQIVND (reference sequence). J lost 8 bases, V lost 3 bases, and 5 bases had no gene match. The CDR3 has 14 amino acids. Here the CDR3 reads CASSIQREDYEQFF. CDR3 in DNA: TGTGCCAGTAGTATCCAGCGGGAGGACTATGAGCAGTTCTTC.

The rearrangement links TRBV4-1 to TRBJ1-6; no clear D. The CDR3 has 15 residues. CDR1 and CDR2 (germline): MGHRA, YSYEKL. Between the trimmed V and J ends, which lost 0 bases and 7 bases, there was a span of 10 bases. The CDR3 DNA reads TGCGCCAGCAGCCAAGAGGGGTTTTCAAATTCACCCCTCCACTTT. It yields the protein CASSQEGFSNSPLHF.

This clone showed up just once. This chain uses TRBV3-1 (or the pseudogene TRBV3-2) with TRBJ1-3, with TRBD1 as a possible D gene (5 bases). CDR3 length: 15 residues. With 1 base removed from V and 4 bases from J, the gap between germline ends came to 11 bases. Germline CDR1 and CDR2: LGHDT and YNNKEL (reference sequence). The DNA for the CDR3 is TGTGCCAGCAGCCAAGTTCTAGGGGTAGGAAACACCATATATTTT. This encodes CASSQVLGVGNTIYF.